This TCR beta chain came from a study of blood T cell repertoires in COVID-19. In the study overall: The origin of the acute and convalescent COVID-19 samples was the United States, Italy and Spain.

Enrolled through a virtual design, the participants were between 18 and 89 years of age and came from 24 US areas. The table came from immunoSEQ multiplex PCR; TCRdb's copy has only in-frame clones and leaves some out. This table holds approximately 260,000 clones, approximately 90% found once. Material for sequencing was PBMCs or T cells enriched from blood (not recorded which). The receptor comes from a woman aged 40-49 years with acute COVID-19.

For the CDR3, the DNA is TGCGCCAGCAGTCAATCAGACGGACAAAATAATTCACCCCTCCACTTT. The encoded protein is CASSQSDGQNNSPLHF. The gene calls are TRBV23-1 and TRBJ1-6; possibly TRBD1 for D (5 bases). TRBV23-1 is an ORF; its function is uncertain. CDR3 length: 16 residues. V was shortened by 0 bases and J by 5 bases, with 11 bases between the two germline ends.